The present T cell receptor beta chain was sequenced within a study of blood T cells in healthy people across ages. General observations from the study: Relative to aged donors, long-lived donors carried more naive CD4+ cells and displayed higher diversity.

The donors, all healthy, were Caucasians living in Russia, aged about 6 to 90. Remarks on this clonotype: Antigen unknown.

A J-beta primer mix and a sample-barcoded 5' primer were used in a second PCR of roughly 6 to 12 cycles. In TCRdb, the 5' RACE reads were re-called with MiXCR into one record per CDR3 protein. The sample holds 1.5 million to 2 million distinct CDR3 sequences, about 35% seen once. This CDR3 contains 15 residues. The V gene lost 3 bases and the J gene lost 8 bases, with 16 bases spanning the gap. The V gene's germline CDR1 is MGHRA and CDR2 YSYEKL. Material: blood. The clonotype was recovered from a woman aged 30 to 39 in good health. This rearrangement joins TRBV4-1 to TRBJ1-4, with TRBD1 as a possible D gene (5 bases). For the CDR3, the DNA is TGCGCCAGCAGCCAGGGGTCCCGTCGGGGGGAAAAACTGTTTTTT. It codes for CASSQGSRRGEKLFF.